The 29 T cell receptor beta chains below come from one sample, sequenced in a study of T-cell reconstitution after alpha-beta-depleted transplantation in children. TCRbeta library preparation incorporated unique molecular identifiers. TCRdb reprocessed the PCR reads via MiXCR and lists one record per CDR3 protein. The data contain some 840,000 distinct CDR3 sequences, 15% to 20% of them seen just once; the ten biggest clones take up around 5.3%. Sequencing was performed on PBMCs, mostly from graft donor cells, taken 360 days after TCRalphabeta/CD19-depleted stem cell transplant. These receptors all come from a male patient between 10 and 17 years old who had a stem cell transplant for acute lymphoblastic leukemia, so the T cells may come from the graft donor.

Written as DNA, the CDR3 is TGTGCCAGCAGTTGGGGGGGAACTACTGGGGCCAACGTCCTGACTTTC. As protein: CASSWGGTTGANVLTF. The V call is TRBV27, the J call TRBJ2-6; 7 bases fit TRBD2. Germline V gene lookup returns CDR1 MNHEY and CDR2 SMNVEV (reference sequence). The CDR3 length is 16 residues. V lost 4 bases, J lost 2 bases, and 5 bases stayed unmatched.

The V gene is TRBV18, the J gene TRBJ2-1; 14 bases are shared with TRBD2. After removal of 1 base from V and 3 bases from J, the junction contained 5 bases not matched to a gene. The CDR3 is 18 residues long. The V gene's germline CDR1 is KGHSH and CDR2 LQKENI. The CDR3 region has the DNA TGTGCCAGCTCACCACTGGGGACTAGCGGGGGCCTCTACAATGAGCAGTTCTTC. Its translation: CASSPLGTSGGLYNEQFF. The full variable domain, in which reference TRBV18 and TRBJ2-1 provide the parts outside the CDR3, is NAGVMQNPRHLVRRRGQEARLRCSPMKGHSHVYWYRQLPEEGLKFMVYLQKENIIDESGMPKERFSAEFPKEGPSILRIQQVVRGDSAAYFCASSPLGTSGGLYNEQFFGPGTRLTVL.

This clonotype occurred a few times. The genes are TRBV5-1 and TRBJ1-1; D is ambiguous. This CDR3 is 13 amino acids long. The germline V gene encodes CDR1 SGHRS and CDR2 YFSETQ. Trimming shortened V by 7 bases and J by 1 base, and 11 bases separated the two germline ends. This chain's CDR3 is CASAPRENTEAFF. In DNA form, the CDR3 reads TGCGCCAGCGCCCCTCGGGAGAACACTGAAGCTTTCTTT.

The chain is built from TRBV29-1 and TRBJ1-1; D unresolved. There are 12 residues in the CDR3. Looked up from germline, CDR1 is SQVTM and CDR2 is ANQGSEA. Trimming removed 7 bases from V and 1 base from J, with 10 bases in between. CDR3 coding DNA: TGCAGCGCCGAGGTAGGGAACACTGAAGCTTTCTTT. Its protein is CSAEVGNTEAFF.

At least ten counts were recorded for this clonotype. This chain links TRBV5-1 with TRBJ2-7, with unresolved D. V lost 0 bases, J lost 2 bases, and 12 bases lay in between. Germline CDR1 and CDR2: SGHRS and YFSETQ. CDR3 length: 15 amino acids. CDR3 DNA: TGCGCCAGCAGCTTGGTTTCAGGAGATACCTACGAGCAGTACTTC. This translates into CASSLVSGDTYEQYF.

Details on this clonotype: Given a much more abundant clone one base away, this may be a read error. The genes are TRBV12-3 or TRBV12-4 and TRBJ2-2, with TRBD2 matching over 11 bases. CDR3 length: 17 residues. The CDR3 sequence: CASSFGLAGGYTGVLFF. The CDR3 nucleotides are TGTGCCAGCAGTTTTGGTTTAGCGGGAGGGTACACCGGGGTGCTGTTTTTT.

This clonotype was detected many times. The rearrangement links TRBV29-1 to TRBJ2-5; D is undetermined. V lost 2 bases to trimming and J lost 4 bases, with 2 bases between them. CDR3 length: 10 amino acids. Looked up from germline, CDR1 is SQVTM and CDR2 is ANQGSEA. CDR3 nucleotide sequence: TGCAGCGTTGAACTAGAGACCCAGTACTTC. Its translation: CSVELETQYF. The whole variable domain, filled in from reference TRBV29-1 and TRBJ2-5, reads SAVISQKPSRDICQRGTSLTIQCQVDSQVTMMFWYRQQPGQSLTLIATANQGSEATYESGFVIDKFPISRPNLTFSTLTVSNMSPEDSSIYLCSVELETQYFGPGTRLLVL.

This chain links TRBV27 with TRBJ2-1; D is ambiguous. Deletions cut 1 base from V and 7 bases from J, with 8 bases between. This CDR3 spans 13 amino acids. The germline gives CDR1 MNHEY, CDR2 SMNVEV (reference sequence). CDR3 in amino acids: CASSLFEWNEQFF. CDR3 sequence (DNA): TGTGCCAGCAGTTTATTTGAGTGGAATGAGCAGTTCTTC.

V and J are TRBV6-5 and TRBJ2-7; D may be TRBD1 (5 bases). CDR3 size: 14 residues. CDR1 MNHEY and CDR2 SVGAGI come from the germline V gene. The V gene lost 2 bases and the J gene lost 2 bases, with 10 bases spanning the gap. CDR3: CASSYADRAYEQYF. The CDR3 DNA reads TGTGCCAGCAGTTACGCCGACAGAGCCTACGAGCAGTACTTC.

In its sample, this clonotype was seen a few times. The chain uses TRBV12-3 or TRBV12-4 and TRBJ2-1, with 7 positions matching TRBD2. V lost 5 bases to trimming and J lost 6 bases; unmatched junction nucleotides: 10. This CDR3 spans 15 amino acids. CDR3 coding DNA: TGTGCCAGCAGTCGTCTACCCGGGGGGTCCAATGAGCAGTTCTTC. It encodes CASSRLPGGSNEQFF.

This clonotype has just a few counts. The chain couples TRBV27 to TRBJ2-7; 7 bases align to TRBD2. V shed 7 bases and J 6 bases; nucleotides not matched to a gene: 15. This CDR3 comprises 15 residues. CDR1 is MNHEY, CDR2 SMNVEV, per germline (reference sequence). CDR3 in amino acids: CASTTPLQERGEQYF. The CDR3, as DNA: TGTGCCAGCACAACCCCCTTACAGGAGCGGGGCGAGCAGTACTTC.

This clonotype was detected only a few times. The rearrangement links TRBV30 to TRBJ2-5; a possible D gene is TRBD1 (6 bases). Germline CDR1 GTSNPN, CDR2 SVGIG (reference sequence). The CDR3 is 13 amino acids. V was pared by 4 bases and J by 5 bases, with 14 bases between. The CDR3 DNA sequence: TGTGCCTGGACACAGGGATTCGGGGAGACCCAGTACTTC. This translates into CAWTQGFGETQYF.

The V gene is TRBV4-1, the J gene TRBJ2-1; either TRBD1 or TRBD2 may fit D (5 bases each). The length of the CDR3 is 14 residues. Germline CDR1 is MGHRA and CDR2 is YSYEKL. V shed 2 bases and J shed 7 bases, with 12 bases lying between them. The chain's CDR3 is CASSQLGTANEQFF. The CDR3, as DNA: TGCGCCAGCAGCCAATTAGGGACCGCGAATGAGCAGTTCTTC.

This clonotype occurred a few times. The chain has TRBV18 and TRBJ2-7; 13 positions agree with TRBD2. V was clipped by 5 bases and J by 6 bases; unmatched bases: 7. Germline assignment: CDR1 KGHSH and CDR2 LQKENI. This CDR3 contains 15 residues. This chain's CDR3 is CASSTYRTSGSEQYF. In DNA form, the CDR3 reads TGTGCCAGCTCAACATATCGGACTAGCGGGAGCGAGCAGTACTTC.

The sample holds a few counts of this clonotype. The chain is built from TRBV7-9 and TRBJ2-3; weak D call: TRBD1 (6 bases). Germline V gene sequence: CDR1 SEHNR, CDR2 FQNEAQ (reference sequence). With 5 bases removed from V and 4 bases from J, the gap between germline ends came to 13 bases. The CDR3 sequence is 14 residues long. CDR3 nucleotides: TGTGCCAGCAGCCCGACAGGATACCCAGATACGCAGTATTTT. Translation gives CASSPTGYPDTQYF.

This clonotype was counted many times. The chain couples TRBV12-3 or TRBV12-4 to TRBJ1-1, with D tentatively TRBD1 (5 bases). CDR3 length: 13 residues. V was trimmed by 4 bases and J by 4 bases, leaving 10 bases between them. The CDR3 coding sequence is TGTGCCAGCAGTTCAGGGTGGGGCACTGAAGCTTTCTTT. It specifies CASSSGWGTEAFF.

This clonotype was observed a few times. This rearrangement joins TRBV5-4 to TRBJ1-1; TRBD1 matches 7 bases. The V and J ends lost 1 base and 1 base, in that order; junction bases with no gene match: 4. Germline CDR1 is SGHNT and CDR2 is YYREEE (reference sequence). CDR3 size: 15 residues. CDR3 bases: TGTGCCAGCAGCTTGTGGGGACAGCCGAACACTGAAGCTTTCTTT. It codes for CASSLWGQPNTEAFF.

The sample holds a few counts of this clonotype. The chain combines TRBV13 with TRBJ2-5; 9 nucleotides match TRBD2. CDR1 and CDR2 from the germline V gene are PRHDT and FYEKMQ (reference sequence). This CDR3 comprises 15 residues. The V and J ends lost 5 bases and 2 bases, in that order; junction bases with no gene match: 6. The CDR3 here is CASSRLAGFQETQYF. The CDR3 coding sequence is TGTGCCAGCAGCCGGCTAGCGGGATTTCAAGAGACCCAGTACTTC.

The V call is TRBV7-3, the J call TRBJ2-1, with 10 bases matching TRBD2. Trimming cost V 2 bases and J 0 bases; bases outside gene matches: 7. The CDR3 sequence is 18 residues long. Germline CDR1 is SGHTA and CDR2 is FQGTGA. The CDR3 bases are TGTGCCAGCAGCTTACGGGCTAGCGGGGGAAGCTCCTACAATGAGCAGTTCTTC. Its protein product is CASSLRASGGSSYNEQFF.

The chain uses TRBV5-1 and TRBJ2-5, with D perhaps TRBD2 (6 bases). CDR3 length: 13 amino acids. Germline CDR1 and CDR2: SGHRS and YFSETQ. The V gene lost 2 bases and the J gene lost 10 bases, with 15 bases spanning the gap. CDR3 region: CASSLLTEGDQYF. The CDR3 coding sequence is TGCGCCAGCAGCTTACTAACGGAGGGCGACCAGTACTTC.

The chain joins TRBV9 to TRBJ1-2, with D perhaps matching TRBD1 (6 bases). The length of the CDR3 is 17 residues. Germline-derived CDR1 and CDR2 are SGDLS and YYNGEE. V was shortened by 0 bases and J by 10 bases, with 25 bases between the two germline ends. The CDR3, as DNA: TGTGCCAGCAGCGTAGCTACGAGGGGGGACGACTCAAATCTCTACACCTTC. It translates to CASSVATRGDDSNLYTF.

CDR3 in amino acids: CSARDQGPRSSYNEQFF. CDR3 DNA sequence: TGCAGTGCTAGAGATCAAGGGCCCCGCAGCTCCTACAATGAGCAGTTCTTC. The J gene is TRBJ2-1, the V gene TRBV20-1; the D is unclear. Trimming took off 0 bases at V and 0 bases at J, with 15 bases between the two ends. The CDR3 runs to 17 residues. The V gene's germline CDR1 is DFQATT and CDR2 SNEGSKA (reference sequence).

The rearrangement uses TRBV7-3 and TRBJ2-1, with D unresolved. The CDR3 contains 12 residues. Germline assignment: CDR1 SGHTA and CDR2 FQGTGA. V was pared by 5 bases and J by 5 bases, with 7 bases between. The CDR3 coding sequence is TGTGCCAGCAGCGAAAGACACAATGAGCAGTTCTTC. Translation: CASSERHNEQFF.

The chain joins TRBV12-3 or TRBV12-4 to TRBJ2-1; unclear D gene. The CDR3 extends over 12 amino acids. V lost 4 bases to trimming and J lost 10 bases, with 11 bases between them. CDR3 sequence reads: CASSWSPIEQFF. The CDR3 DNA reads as TGTGCCAGCAGTTGGTCCCCCATCGAGCAGTTCTTC.

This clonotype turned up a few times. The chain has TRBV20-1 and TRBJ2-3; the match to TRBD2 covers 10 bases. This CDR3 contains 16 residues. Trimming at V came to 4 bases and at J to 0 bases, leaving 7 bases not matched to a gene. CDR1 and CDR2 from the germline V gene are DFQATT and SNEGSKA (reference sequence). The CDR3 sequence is CSAKWGTSASTDTQYF. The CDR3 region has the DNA TGCAGTGCTAAGTGGGGGACTAGCGCCAGCACAGATACGCAGTATTTT.

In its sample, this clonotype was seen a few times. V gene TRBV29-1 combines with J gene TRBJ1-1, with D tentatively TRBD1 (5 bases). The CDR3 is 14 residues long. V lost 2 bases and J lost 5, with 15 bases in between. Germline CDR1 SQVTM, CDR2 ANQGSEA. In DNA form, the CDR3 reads TGCAGCGTTGAAAAGGGACCGAGAGGGACTGAAGCTTTCTTT. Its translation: CSVEKGPRGTEAFF. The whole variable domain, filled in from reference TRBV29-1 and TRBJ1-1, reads SAVISQKPSRDICQRGTSLTIQCQVDSQVTMMFWYRQQPGQSLTLIATANQGSEATYESGFVIDKFPISRPNLTFSTLTVSNMSPEDSSIYLCSVEKGPRGTEAFFGQGTRLTVV.

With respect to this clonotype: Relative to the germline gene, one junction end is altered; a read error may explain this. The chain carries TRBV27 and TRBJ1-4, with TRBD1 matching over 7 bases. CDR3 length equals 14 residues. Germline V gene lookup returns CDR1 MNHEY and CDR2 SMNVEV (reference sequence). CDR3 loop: CASGNDRVNEILFF. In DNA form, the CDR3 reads TGTGCCAGCGGCAACGACAGGGTGAATGAAATACTGTTTTTT.

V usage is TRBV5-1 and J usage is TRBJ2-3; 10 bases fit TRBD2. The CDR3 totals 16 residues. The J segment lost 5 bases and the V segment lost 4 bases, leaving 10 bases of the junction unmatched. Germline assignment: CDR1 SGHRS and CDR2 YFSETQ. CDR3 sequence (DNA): TGCGCCAGCAGCGTCGCCCCGAGCGGGAGGGGAGATACGCAGTATTTT. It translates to CASSVAPSGRGDTQYF.

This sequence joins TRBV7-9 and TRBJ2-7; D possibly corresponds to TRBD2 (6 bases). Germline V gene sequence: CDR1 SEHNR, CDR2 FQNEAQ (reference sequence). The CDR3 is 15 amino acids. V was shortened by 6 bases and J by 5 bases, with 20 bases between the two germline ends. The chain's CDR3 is CASSPTLGRNDEQYF. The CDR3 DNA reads TGTGCCAGCAGTCCTACCCTCGGGAGAAACGACGAGCAGTACTTC.